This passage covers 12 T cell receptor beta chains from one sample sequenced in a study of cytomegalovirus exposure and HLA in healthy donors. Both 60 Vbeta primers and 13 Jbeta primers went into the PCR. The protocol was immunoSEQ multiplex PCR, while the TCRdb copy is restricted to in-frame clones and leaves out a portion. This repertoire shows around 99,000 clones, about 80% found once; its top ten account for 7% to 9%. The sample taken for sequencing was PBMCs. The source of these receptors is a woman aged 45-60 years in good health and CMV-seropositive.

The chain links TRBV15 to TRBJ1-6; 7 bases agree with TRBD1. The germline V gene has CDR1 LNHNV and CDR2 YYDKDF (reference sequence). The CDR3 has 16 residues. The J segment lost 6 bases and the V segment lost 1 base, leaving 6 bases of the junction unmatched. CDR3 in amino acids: CATSRGSTGPNSPLHF. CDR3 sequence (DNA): TGTGCCACCAGCAGAGGTTCGACAGGGCCTAATTCACCCCTCCACTTT.

CDR3 nucleotide sequence: TGCGCCAGCAGCCCGACTCTAGCGGGGGGGCAGGTTACGCAGTATTTT. Protein product: CASSPTLAGGQVTQYF. The chain joins TRBV5-1 to TRBJ2-3; 12 nucleotides agree with TRBD2. CDR3 length equals 16 residues. The germline gives CDR1 SGHRS, CDR2 YFSETQ. V trimming: 4 bases; J trimming: 8 bases; junction bases outside the gene matches: 11.

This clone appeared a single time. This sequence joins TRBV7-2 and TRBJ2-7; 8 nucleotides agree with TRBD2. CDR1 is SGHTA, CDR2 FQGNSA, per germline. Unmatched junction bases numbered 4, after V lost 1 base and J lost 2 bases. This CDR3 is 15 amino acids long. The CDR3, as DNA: TGTGCCAGCAGCTTAGAGGGTAGCGGGGCCTACGAGCAGTACTTC. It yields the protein CASSLEGSGAYEQYF.

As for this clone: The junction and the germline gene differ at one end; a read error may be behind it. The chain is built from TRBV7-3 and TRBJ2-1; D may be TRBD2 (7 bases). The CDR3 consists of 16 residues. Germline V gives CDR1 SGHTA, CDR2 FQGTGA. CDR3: CSSSLNRRGGLNEQFF. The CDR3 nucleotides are TGTTCCAGCAGCTTAAATCGGAGGGGGGGGCTAAATGAGCAGTTCTTC.

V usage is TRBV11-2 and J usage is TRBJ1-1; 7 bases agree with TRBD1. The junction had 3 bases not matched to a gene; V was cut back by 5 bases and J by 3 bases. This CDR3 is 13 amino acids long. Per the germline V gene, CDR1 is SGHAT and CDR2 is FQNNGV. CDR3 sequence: CASSSRGDTEAFF. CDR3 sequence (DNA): TGTGCCAGCAGCAGCAGGGGGGACACTGAAGCTTTCTTT.

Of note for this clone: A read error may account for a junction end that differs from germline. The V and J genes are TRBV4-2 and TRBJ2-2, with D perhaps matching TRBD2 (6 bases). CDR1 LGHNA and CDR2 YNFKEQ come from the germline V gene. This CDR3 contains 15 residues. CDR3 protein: CTSSQVRGNTGELFF. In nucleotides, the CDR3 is TGTACCAGCAGCCAAGTGCGGGGGAACACCGGGGAGCTGTTTTTT.

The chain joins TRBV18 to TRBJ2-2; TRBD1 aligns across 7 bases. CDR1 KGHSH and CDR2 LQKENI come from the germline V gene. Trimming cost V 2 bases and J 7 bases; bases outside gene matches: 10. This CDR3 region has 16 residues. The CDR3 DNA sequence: TGTGCCAGCTCACCAGACTACAGGGGTGGTATCGGGGAGCTGTTTTTT. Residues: CASSPDYRGGIGELFF.

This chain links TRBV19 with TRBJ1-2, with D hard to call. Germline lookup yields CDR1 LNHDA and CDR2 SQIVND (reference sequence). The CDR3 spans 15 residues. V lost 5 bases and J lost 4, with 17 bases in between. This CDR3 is CASSLLGRSSYGYTF. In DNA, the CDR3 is TGTGCCAGTAGTCTCCTGGGCAGGTCCTCCTATGGCTACACCTTC.

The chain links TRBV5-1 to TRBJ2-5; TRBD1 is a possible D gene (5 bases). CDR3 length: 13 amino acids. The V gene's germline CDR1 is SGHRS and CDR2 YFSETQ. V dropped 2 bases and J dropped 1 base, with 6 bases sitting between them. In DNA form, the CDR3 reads TGCGCCAGCAGCTTTGGGGCCCAAGAGACCCAGTACTTC. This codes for CASSFGAQETQYF.

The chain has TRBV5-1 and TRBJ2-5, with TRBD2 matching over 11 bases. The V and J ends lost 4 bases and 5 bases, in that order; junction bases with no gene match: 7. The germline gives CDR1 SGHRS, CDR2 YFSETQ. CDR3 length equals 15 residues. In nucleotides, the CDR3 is TGCGCCAGCAGCCAGTCGTCTAGCGGGGGGGAGACCCAGTACTTC. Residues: CASSQSSSGGETQYF.

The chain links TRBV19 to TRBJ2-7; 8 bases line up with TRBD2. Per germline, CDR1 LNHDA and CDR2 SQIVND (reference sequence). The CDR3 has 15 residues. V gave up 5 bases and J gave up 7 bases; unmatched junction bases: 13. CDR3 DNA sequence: TGTGCCAGTAGTCCCTCCTCGGGAGGGTCGGGGGAGCAGTACTTC. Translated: CASSPSSGGSGEQYF.

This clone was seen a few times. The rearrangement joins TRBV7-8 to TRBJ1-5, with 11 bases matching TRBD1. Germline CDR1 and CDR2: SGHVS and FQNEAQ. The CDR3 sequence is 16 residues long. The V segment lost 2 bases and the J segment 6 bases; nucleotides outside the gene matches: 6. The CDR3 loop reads CASSLTGQGAGQPQHF. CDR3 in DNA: TGTGCCAGCAGCTTAACCGGACAGGGGGCAGGTCAGCCCCAGCATTTT.